These 10 T cell receptor beta chains were sequenced from one sample in a study of T cell repertoires in cytomegalovirus infection. These TCRs are of unknown antigen specificity. TCRdb reanalysed the reads using MiXCR and keeps one entry per CDR3 protein. Among 26,000 or so distinct CDR3 sequences listed, around 19% were seen once. The sample consisted of CD8+ T cells from cultured PBMCs, taken from culture after CMV antigen stimulation. Every receptor here comes from a human donor in good health (CMV status not recorded). Some clones in this sample may be carry-over from other donors' samples.

This clonotype was seen a few times. The CDR3 is CASSLRTAPIADEQYF. The CDR3 DNA follows: TGTGCCAGCAGTCTAAGGACAGCCCCAATCGCGGACGAGCAGTACTTC. The chain recombines TRBV28 with TRBJ2-7; D is perhaps TRBD1 (6 bases). The germline gives CDR1 MDHEN, CDR2 SYDVKM. The ends were cut back, 5 bases at V and 5 bases at J, with 22 bases in the middle. CDR3 size: 16 residues.

This clonotype was counted at least ten times. The chain recombines TRBV10-3 with TRBJ1-2; 7 positions agree with TRBD1. The V segment lost 3 bases and the J segment 3 bases; nucleotides outside the gene matches: 7. There are 15 residues in the CDR3. CDR1 and CDR2 from the germline V gene are ENHRY and SYGVKD. CDR3 amino acids: CAISDRDSDDYGYTF. For the CDR3, the DNA is TGTGCCATCAGTGACAGGGACAGTGATGACTATGGCTACACCTTC.

The chain combines TRBV19 with TRBJ1-1; D might be TRBD1 (5 bases). The germline V gene encodes CDR1 LNHDA and CDR2 SQIVND (reference sequence). V gave up 3 bases and J gave up 5 bases, with 10 bases separating them. This CDR3 is 13 amino acids long. CDR3 region: CASSMGVRTEAFF. Written as DNA, the CDR3 is TGTGCCAGTAGTATGGGGGTCCGGACTGAAGCTTTCTTT.

This clonotype showed up just a few times. V usage is TRBV4-3 and J usage is TRBJ1-2; 12 bases align to TRBD1. In germline, CDR1 is LGHNA, CDR2 YSLEER. J was trimmed by 0 bases and V by 0 bases; bases with no gene match: 5. The CDR3 runs 18 residues. CDR3 protein: CASSQDRDRGLANYGYTF. The CDR3 DNA follows: TGCGCCAGCAGCCAAGACCGGGACAGGGGGCTAGCTAACTATGGCTACACCTTC.

The CDR3 coding sequence is TGTGCCAGCAAAGGGGGACTAGCGGGAGGGCCGGAGTTCTTC. This encodes CASKGGLAGGPEFF. The V gene is TRBV6-6, the J gene TRBJ2-1; 16 positions agree with TRBD2. Germline V gives CDR1 MNHNY, CDR2 SVGAGI (reference sequence). The CDR3 has 14 residues. The junction had 8 bases not matched to a gene; V was cut back by 7 bases and J by 14 bases.

This chain uses TRBV7-9 with TRBJ1-2; D gene unclear. The CDR3 has 13 amino acids. Per the germline V gene, CDR1 is SEHNR and CDR2 is FQNEAQ (reference sequence). Trimming took 4 bases from V and 0 from J, leaving 6 bases between them. The CDR3 loop is CASSWSTNYGYTF. Here the CDR3 DNA reads TGTGCCAGCAGCTGGTCAACTAACTATGGCTACACCTTC.

This clonotype was recorded a few times. The V and J genes are TRBV7-2 and TRBJ2-7, with D perhaps given as TRBD1 or TRBD2 (5 bases each). Germline V CDR1 and CDR2: SGHTA, FQGNSA. The CDR3 contains 14 residues. Between the trimmed V and J ends, which lost 5 bases and 3 bases, there was a span of 14 bases. CDR3 in amino acids: CASSTRGSYYEQYF. For the CDR3, the DNA is TGTGCCAGCAGCACCCGGGGCTCATACTACGAGCAGTACTTC.

This rearrangement joins TRBV7-2 to TRBJ1-1; a weak D match, TRBD1 (6 bases). The CDR3 totals 12 residues. Per germline, CDR1 SGHTA and CDR2 FQGNSA. Trimming removed 6 bases at V and 3 bases at J, with 8 bases between. CDR3: CASRYRDTEAFF. In DNA form, the CDR3 reads TGTGCCAGCAGATACAGGGACACTGAAGCTTTCTTT.

The rearrangement joins TRBV15 to TRBJ1-1, with D uncertain. The germline CDR1 and CDR2 sequences are LNHNV and YYDKDF (reference sequence). Trimming pared 0 bases from V and 6 bases from J, leaving 11 bases between. CDR3 length equals 14 residues. CDR3 DNA sequence: TGTGCCACCAGCAGAGATCGGGGTAGCGCTGAAGCTTTCTTT. It codes for CATSRDRGSAEAFF. The variable domain in full, completed from reference TRBV15 and TRBJ1-1, reads DAMVIQNPRYQVTQFGKPVTLSCSQTLNHNVMYWYQQKSSQAPKLLFHYYDKDFNNEADTPDNFQSRRPNTSFCFLDIRSPGLGDTAMYLCATSRDRGSAEAFFGQGTRLTVV.

The chain joins TRBV4-3 to TRBJ1-1, with 7 nucleotides matching TRBD1. The V gene end was trimmed by 4 bases and the J gene end by 3 bases; junction bases not matched to a gene: 5. The length of the CDR3 is 14 residues. Germline loops: CDR1 LGHNA, CDR2 YSLEER. CDR3 sequence reads: CASSPRTGHTEAFF. CDR3 DNA sequence: TGCGCCAGCAGCCCGAGGACAGGCCACACTGAAGCTTTCTTT.